The 32 T cell receptor beta chains below come from one sample, sequenced in a study of CD8 T cells in Susac syndrome (dated by TCRdb to between 2019 and 2020). Libraries were constructed by the immunoSEQ multiplex PCR assay. RNA was extracted using the RNeasy kit, and roughly 0.45 to 1 microgram was reverse transcribed with random hexamers. Using fastp trimming at Q25 and MiXCR clonotype assembly, TCRdb reanalyzed the public sequencing data and kept in-frame beta chains. Each entry is one CDR3 protein sequence, shown with its most common DNA and genes. The sample table lists about 200,000 distinct CDR3 sequences, roughly nine tenths of them with a count of one. The ten largest clones represent approximately 0.09% of the sample. The sample was CD4+ T cells from PBMCs. Receptors were obtained from a human donor with Susac syndrome.

This clonotype was seen a single time. The chain employs TRBV14 and TRBJ1-2; possible D gene TRBD1, 6 bases. The CDR3 has 15 amino acids. The germline gives CDR1 SGHDN, CDR2 FVKESK. Trimming stripped 1 base from V and 0 bases from J, with 9 bases between. The CDR3 spells CASSQAGTTNYGYTF. The CDR3, as DNA: TGTGCCAGCAGCCAAGCCGGGACAACTAACTATGGCTACACCTTC.

The rearrangement joins TRBV18 to TRBJ1-2, with a weak D call TRBD1 (5 bases). Trimming pared 3 bases from V and 5 bases from J, leaving 16 bases between. CDR1 is KGHSH, CDR2 LQKENI, per germline. CDR3 length equals 15 residues. The CDR3 DNA reads TGTGCCAGCTCACCCGGGCAGGGAACTGAGTATGGCTACACCTTC. Amino acids: CASSPGQGTEYGYTF.

This chain uses TRBV7-3 with TRBJ2-2; TRBD2 agrees at 15 bases. In germline, CDR1 is SGHTA, CDR2 FQGTGA. Trimming at V came to 5 bases and at J to 5 bases, leaving 3 bases not matched to a gene. The CDR3 runs 16 residues. The DNA of the CDR3 is TGTGCCAGCAGCCAGGGACTAGCGGGAGGAACCGGGGAGCTGTTTTTT. Its translation: CASSQGLAGGTGELFF. The full variable domain, with the rest looked up from reference TRBV7-3 and TRBJ2-2, is GAGVSQTPSNKVTEKGKYVELRCDPISGHTALYWYRQSLGQGPEFLIYFQGTGAADDSGLPNDRFFAVRPEGSVSTLKIQRTERGDSAVYLCASSQGLAGGTGELFFGEGSRLTVL.

The J gene is TRBJ1-1, the V gene TRBV5-1, with D tentatively TRBD1 (5 bases). The germline V and J ends were trimmed by 4 bases and 5 bases, with 15 bases remaining between them. Germline CDR1 is SGHRS and CDR2 is YFSETQ. The length of the CDR3 is 14 residues. Here the CDR3 reads CASSPSGGITEAFF. CDR3 coding DNA: TGCGCCAGCAGCCCGTCGGGGGGGATTACTGAAGCTTTCTTT.

V gene TRBV30 combines with J gene TRBJ1-2, with D perhaps matching TRBD1 (5 bases). CDR1 GTSNPN and CDR2 SVGIG come from the germline V gene (reference sequence). V lost 5 bases, J lost 2 bases, and 9 bases lay in between. CDR3 length: 12 amino acids. CDR3 sequence reads: CAWDSGNYGYTF. The DNA of the CDR3 is TGTGCCTGGGACAGTGGAAACTATGGCTACACCTTC.

The chain carries TRBV4-1 and TRBJ2-5, with 11 bases fitting TRBD2. The CDR3 is 14 amino acids. V shed 0 bases, J shed 7 bases, and the junction held 1 base outside the gene matches. Germline V CDR1 and CDR2: MGHRA, YSYEKL. The CDR3 sequence is CASSQETSGATQYF. CDR3 DNA: TGCGCCAGCAGCCAAGAGACTAGCGGGGCGACCCAGTACTTC.

The gene calls are TRBV7-9 and TRBJ1-2, with TRBD1 matching over 12 bases. Germline V CDR1 and CDR2: SEHNR, FQNEAQ (reference sequence). The CDR3 runs 15 residues. Trimming took 5 bases from V and 6 from J; bases not matched to a gene: 7. This CDR3 reads CASSASGTGGDGYTF. The CDR3 DNA follows: TGTGCCAGCAGCGCATCCGGGACAGGGGGCGATGGCTACACCTTC.

The chain couples TRBV20-1 to TRBJ1-6; D remains ambiguous. The ends were cut back, 3 bases at V and 8 bases at J, with 11 bases in the middle. Germline V CDR1 and CDR2: DFQATT, SNEGSKA (reference sequence). The length of the CDR3 is 13 residues. The CDR3 loop reads CSASFQRDSPLHF. CDR3 DNA: TGCAGTGCTAGTTTCCAAAGGGATTCACCCCTCCACTTT.

The chain employs TRBV18 and TRBJ2-3, with unresolved D. There are 16 residues in the CDR3. Germline values: CDR1 KGHSH, CDR2 LQKENI. V lost 5 bases to trimming and J lost 2 bases, with 17 bases between them. CDR3 loop: CASSDQPPASTDTQYF. The CDR3 DNA reads TGTGCCAGCTCAGATCAACCGCCAGCCTCCACAGATACGCAGTATTTT.

Only one count was recorded for this clonotype. The chain carries TRBV6-1 and TRBJ1-6, with 11 bases fitting TRBD1. The CDR3 runs to 17 residues. Germline CDR1 reads MNHNS; CDR2 reads SASEGT. V was clipped by 6 bases and J by 6 bases; unmatched bases: 10. The CDR3 protein is CASRAGTGGLGNSPLHF. In nucleotides, the CDR3 is TGTGCCAGCAGAGCCGGGACAGGGGGTCTTGGTAATTCACCCCTCCACTTT.

This clonotype was counted once. The CDR3 end shows no conserved phenylalanine or tryptophan, and so a read error is likely. The chain has TRBV6-1 and TRBJ2-5, with TRBD2 identical over 12 bases. CDR3 length: 14 residues. CDR1 is MNHNS, CDR2 SASEGT, per germline. J lost 5 bases, V lost 4 bases, and 2 bases had no gene match. In DNA form, the CDR3 reads TGTGCCAGCAGTGGGACTAGCGGGACGGAGACCCAGTACCTC. This sequence encodes CASSGTSGTETQYL.

The chain recombines TRBV5-1 with TRBJ2-7; the match to TRBD2 covers 8 bases. Germline lookup yields CDR1 SGHRS and CDR2 YFSETQ. V gave up 2 bases and J gave up 5 bases; unmatched junction bases: 9. The CDR3 loop spans 15 amino acids. In nucleotides, the CDR3 is TGCGCCAGCAGCTTTTCCGGGACTAGTGGGGACGAGCAGTACTTC. This encodes CASSFSGTSGDEQYF.

V gene TRBV20-1 combines with J gene TRBJ2-7, with D hard to call. Looked up from germline, CDR1 is DFQATT and CDR2 is SNEGSKA (reference sequence). The CDR3 is 16 amino acids. V lost 3 bases and J 3 bases, leaving 21 bases between the germline ends. Here the CDR3 DNA reads TGCAGTGCTAGCCCCATTATGAGCAATCTTTTCTACGAGCAGTACTTC. This encodes CSASPIMSNLFYEQYF.

This clonotype was seen more than once but under ten times. The rearrangement links TRBV27 to TRBJ2-5; D is undetermined. From germline, CDR1 is MNHEY and CDR2 SMNVEV (reference sequence). V was clipped by 2 bases and J by 0 bases, with 7 bases between them. The CDR3 spans 14 residues. The CDR3 sequence is CASSLVGNQETQYF. The CDR3 DNA is TGTGCCAGCAGTTTAGTGGGGAACCAAGAGACCCAGTACTTC.

V and J are TRBV27 and TRBJ1-5, with D perhaps matching TRBD1 (5 bases). Between the trimmed V and J ends, which lost 2 bases and 3 bases, there was a span of 11 bases. The CDR3 has 15 amino acids. Germline lookup yields CDR1 MNHEY and CDR2 SMNVEV (reference sequence). CDR3 in DNA: TGTGCCAGCAGTTTAGGGCAGGGCCCCAATCAGCCCCAGCATTTT. It codes for CASSLGQGPNQPQHF.

A single count supports this clonotype. The chain combines TRBV5-4 with TRBJ1-2, with a tentative D call TRBD1 (5 bases). The CDR3 runs 18 residues. CDR1 is SGHNT, CDR2 YYREEE, per germline (reference sequence). Trimming shortened V by 0 bases and J by 5 bases, and 23 bases separated the two germline ends. The CDR3 DNA follows: TGTGCCAGCAGCTTGGCGTCCGGGACCCACGGAGGGCCATATGGCTACACCTTC. Its protein product is CASSLASGTHGGPYGYTF.

V is TRBV12-3 or TRBV12-4 and J is TRBJ2-2, with a tentative D call TRBD2 (5 bases). This CDR3 is built from 13 residues. The germline V and J ends were trimmed by 5 bases and 4 bases, with 8 bases remaining between them. The CDR3 protein is CASSGTSTGELFF. CDR3 coding DNA: TGTGCCAGCAGTGGCACTAGCACCGGGGAGCTGTTTTTT.

V and J are TRBV19 and TRBJ2-6; D is unresolved. The CDR3 is made up of 21 amino acids. In germline, CDR1 is LNHDA, CDR2 SQIVND (reference sequence). Trimming removed 4 bases at V and 0 bases at J, with 25 bases between. The CDR3 protein is CASSNLGIRAPGFSGANVLTF. CDR3 DNA: TGTGCCAGTAGTAACTTAGGGATTCGGGCCCCCGGATTCTCTGGGGCCAACGTCCTGACTTTC.

J is TRBJ1-2 and V is TRBV7-9; 7 nucleotides align to TRBD1. V shed 1 base, J shed 8 bases, and the junction held 4 bases outside the gene matches. The CDR3 contains 13 residues. Germline assignment: CDR1 SEHNR and CDR2 FQNEAQ (reference sequence). CDR3 protein: CASSLEGTEGYTF. The CDR3 DNA follows: TGTGCCAGCAGCTTAGAAGGGACAGAAGGCTACACCTTC. Supplemented by reference TRBV7-9 and TRBJ1-2, the full variable domain reads DTGVSQNPRHKITKRGQNVTFRCDPISEHNRLYWYRQTLGQGPEFLTYFQNEAQLEKSRLLSDRFSAERPKGSFSTLEIQRTEQGDSAMYLCASSLEGTEGYTFGSGTRLTVV.

This clonotype is a singleton in its sample. The chain carries TRBV19 and TRBJ1-5; perhaps TRBD1 as D (6 bases). Germline values: CDR1 LNHDA, CDR2 SQIVND (reference sequence). The CDR3 loop spans 12 amino acids. V was cut by 6 bases and J by 6 bases, with 9 bases left in between. CDR3 nucleotides: TGTGCCAGTAGATTGGGGGCTCAGCCCCAGCATTTT. It is translated as CASRLGAQPQHF.

The CDR3 loop reads CSVSQGADYGYTF. The CDR3 nucleotides are TGCAGCGTTTCCCAGGGGGCTGACTATGGCTACACCTTC. This chain connects TRBV29-1 to TRBJ1-2; 8 bases are a match to TRBD1. The length of the CDR3 is 13 residues. CDR1 SQVTM and CDR2 ANQGSEA come from the germline V gene. J lost 3 bases, V lost 5 bases, and 5 bases had no gene match.

This chain uses TRBV6-1 with TRBJ1-1; tentative D call: TRBD1 (5 bases). V was pared by 2 bases and J by 0 bases, with 13 bases between. The CDR3 is 16 residues long. Germline CDR1 MNHNS, CDR2 SASEGT. As DNA, the CDR3 is TGTGCCAGCAGTGAACGGGGACCAGTTATGAACACTGAAGCTTTCTTT. This encodes CASSERGPVMNTEAFF.

The chain couples TRBV7-2 to TRBJ2-3, with 10 bases identical to TRBD2. The CDR3 contains 17 residues. CDR1 is SGHTA and CDR2 is FQGNSA in the germline V gene. Losses at the gene ends were 0 bases for V and 4 bases for J; bases not matched to a gene: 7. The CDR3 nucleotides are TGTGCCAGCAGCTTAGCGCCGAGCGGGGGGGCGGCAGATACGCAGTATTTT. Its translation: CASSLAPSGGAADTQYF.

In this sample, this clonotype turned up once. The J gene is TRBJ2-1, the V gene TRBV5-1, with 10 bases that match TRBD1. The CDR3 contains 16 residues. Germline loops: CDR1 SGHRS, CDR2 YFSETQ. Germline trimming cut 1 base from V and 7 bases from J; bases unmatched to any gene: 8. CDR3 DNA: TGCGCCAGCAGCTTGAACTCGGGACAGGGGTGGAATGAGCAGTTCTTC. The encoded protein is CASSLNSGQGWNEQFF.

The gene calls are TRBV7-3 and TRBJ2-5, with D perhaps TRBD2 (5 bases). The V and J ends lost 8 bases and 2 bases respectively, with 12 bases between them. This CDR3 contains 13 residues. Per the germline V gene, CDR1 is SGHTA and CDR2 is FQGTGA. For the CDR3, the DNA is TGTGCCAGCCGCCGAGGGCCGCAAGAGACCCAGTACTTC. Amino acids: CASRRGPQETQYF.

The chain carries TRBV4-2 and TRBJ1-3; D perhaps matches TRBD1 (5 bases). The CDR3 spans 15 residues. Germline V gene lookup returns CDR1 LGHNA and CDR2 YNFKEQ. Trimming pared 0 bases from V and 4 bases from J, leaving 10 bases between. This CDR3 reads CASSQDPQGGNTIYF. The CDR3 nucleotides are TGTGCCAGCAGCCAAGATCCCCAGGGCGGAAACACCATATATTTT.

This clonotype was recorded once. This chain connects TRBV12-3 or TRBV12-4 to TRBJ2-2, with 8 bases lining up with TRBD1. The length of the CDR3 is 14 residues. J was trimmed by 5 bases and V by 8 bases; bases with no gene match: 7. This CDR3 is CASREQGETGELFF. For the CDR3, the DNA is TGTGCCAGCCGGGAACAGGGGGAGACCGGGGAGCTGTTTTTT.

J is TRBJ2-1 and V is TRBV10-1; TRBD1 aligns across 8 bases. With V trimmed by 6 bases and J by 3 bases, 7 bases remained unmatched. The germline V gene encodes CDR1 WNHNN and CDR2 SYGVQD (reference sequence). The CDR3 contains 15 residues. The CDR3 DNA reads TGCGCCAGCAGCGAAGGACAGGGAGGCTACAATGAGCAGTTCTTC. Translated, it gives CASSEGQGGYNEQFF.

The gene calls are TRBV19 and TRBJ2-1; 8 nucleotides agree with TRBD1. The ends lost 2 bases at V and 9 bases at J; junction bases unmatched: 6. Germline CDR1 reads LNHDA; CDR2 reads SQIVND (reference sequence). CDR3 length: 14 amino acids. The DNA of the CDR3 is TGTGCCAGTAGTATACTCCCAGGGGGCGGTGAGCAGTTCTTC. It encodes CASSILPGGGEQFF.

The V and J genes are TRBV2 and TRBJ2-3; D is perhaps TRBD2 (5 bases). The length of the CDR3 is 14 residues. V gave up 4 bases and J gave up 6 bases, with 14 bases separating them. Germline-derived CDR1 and CDR2 are SNHLY and FYNNEI. CDR3 nucleotide sequence: TGTGCCAGCAGTGCTATAGCAGGAGGCGATACGCAGTATTTT. As protein: CASSAIAGGDTQYF.

The chain carries TRBV19 and TRBJ2-6, with D maybe TRBD1 (6 bases). The CDR3 spans 16 residues. V lost 5 bases, J lost 0 bases, and 11 bases lay in between. Looked up from germline, CDR1 is LNHDA and CDR2 is SQIVND (reference sequence). The CDR3 is CASSPGHTSGANVLTF. The CDR3 DNA follows: TGTGCCAGTAGTCCGGGACATACCTCTGGGGCCAACGTCCTGACTTTC.

The rearrangement links TRBV7-2 to TRBJ2-2; D is possibly TRBD1 (5 bases). This CDR3 contains 17 residues. Trimming took off 1 base at V and 7 bases at J, with 19 bases between the two ends. Germline lookup yields CDR1 SGHTA and CDR2 FQGNSA. The DNA of the CDR3 is TGTGCCAGCAGCTTAGGGCGTGAACTCCCAGGGAACGGGGAGCTGTTTTTT. Amino acids: CASSLGRELPGNGELFF.